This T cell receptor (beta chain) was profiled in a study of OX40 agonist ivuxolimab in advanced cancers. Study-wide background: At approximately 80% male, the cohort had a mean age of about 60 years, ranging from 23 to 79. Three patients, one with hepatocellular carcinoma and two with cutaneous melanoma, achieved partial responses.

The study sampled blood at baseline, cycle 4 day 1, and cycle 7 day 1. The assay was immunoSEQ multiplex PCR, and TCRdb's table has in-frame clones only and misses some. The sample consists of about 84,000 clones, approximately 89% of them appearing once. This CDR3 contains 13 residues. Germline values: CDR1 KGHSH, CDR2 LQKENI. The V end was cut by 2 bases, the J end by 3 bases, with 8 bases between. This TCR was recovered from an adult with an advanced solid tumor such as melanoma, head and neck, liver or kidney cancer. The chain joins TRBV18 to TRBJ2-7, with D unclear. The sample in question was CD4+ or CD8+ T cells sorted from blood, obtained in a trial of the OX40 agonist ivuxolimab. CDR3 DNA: TGTGCCAGCTCACCATTCTCCCGCTACGAGCAGTACTTC. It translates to CASSPFSRYEQYF.